The 4 T cell receptor beta chains below were found in one sample sequenced in a study of T-cell reconstitution after alpha-beta-depleted transplantation in children. Preparation of the TCRbeta library involved a method that used unique molecular identifiers. TCRdb recomputed calls from the PCR reads with MiXCR, one row per CDR3 protein. The repertoire holds some 100,000 distinct CDR3 sequences, with about 14% as singletons. The sequenced sample was PBMCs, mostly from graft donor cells, obtained 180 days after TCRalphabeta/CD19-depleted stem cell transplant. The receptors originated from a male patient under 10 years old who had a stem cell transplant for acute lymphoblastic leukemia, so the T cells may come from the graft donor.

The chain uses TRBV5-1 and TRBJ2-5, with 7 positions matching TRBD2. J lost 5 bases, V lost 1 base, and 8 bases had no gene match. CDR1 and CDR2 (germline): SGHRS, YFSETQ. CDR3 size: 15 residues. The CDR3 region has the DNA TGCGCCAGCAGCTTGCCCCCCTTGGGAGGGGAGACCCAGTACTTC. Amino acids: CASSLPPLGGETQYF.

Written as DNA, the CDR3 is TGTGCCAGCAGCCCCAAGGACAGGGGGTTTTTGGACACTGAAGCTTTCTTT. This translates into CASSPKDRGFLDTEAFF. J is TRBJ1-1 and V is TRBV3-1; 10 bases align to TRBD1. The CDR3 loop spans 17 amino acids. Germline V gives CDR1 LGHDT, CDR2 YNNKEL (reference sequence). The V segment lost 4 bases and the J segment 3 bases; nucleotides outside the gene matches: 11.

V is TRBV7-9 and J is TRBJ2-7; 10 bases line up with TRBD1. Germline trimming cut 4 bases from V and 0 bases from J; bases unmatched to any gene: 6. Germline values: CDR1 SEHNR, CDR2 FQNEAQ (reference sequence). There are 16 residues in the CDR3. CDR3 protein: CASSSTGQGRSYEQYF. In DNA, the CDR3 is TGTGCCAGCAGCTCCACGGGACAGGGGCGCTCCTACGAGCAGTACTTC.

The rearrangement uses TRBV7-7 and TRBJ2-1, with 10 bases that match TRBD2. CDR3 size: 16 residues. V lost 6 bases, J lost 7 bases, and 12 bases stayed unmatched. Germline-derived CDR1 and CDR2 are SSHAT and FNYEAQ (reference sequence). The CDR3 bases are TGTGCCAGCAGTCCGTCTCCCAGGACTAGCGGTAATGAGCAGTTCTTC. Amino acid sequence: CASSPSPRTSGNEQFF. Together with reference TRBV7-7 and TRBJ2-1, the CDR3 gives the full variable domain: GAGVSQSPRYKVTKRGQDVTLRCDPISSHATLYWYQQALGQGPEFLTYFNYEAQPDKSGLPSDRFSAERPEGSISTLTIQRTEQRDSAMYRCASSPSPRTSGNEQFFGPGTRLTVL.